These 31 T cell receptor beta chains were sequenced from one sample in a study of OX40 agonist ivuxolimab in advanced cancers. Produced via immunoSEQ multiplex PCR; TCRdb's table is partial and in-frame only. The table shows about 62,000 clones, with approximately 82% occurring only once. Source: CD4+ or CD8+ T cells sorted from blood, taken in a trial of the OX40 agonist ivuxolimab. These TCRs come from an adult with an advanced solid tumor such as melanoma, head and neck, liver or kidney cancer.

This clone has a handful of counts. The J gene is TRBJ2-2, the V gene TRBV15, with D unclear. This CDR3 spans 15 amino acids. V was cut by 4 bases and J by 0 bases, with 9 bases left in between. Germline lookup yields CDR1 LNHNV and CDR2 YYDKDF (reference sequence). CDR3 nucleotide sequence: TGTGCCACCAGCATGGAGAAGACGAACACCGGGGAGCTGTTTTTT. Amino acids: CATSMEKTNTGELFF.

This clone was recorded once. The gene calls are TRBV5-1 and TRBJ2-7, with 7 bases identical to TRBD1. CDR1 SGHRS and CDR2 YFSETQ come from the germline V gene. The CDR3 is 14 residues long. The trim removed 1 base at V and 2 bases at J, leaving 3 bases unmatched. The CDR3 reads CASSLFQGAYEQYF. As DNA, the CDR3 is TGCGCCAGCAGCTTGTTCCAGGGGGCCTACGAGCAGTACTTC.

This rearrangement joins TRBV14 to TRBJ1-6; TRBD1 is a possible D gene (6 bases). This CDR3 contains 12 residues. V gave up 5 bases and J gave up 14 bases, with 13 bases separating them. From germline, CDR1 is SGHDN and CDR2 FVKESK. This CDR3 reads CASSSGGATLHF. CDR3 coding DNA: TGTGCCAGCAGCTCTGGGGGGGCCACCCTCCACTTT.

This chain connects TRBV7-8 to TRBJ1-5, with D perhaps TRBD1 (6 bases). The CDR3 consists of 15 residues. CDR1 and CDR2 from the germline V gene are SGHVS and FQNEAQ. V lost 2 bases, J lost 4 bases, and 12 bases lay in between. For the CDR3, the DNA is TGTGCCAGCAGCTTACCGGGACAAGGGAATCAGCCCCAGCATTTT. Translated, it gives CASSLPGQGNQPQHF.

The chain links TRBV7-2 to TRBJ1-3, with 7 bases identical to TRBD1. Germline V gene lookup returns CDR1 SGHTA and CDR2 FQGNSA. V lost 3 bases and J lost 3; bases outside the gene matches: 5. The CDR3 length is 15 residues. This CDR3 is CASSFSSGGGNTIYF. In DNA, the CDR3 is TGTGCCAGCAGCTTTTCTTCAGGGGGTGGAAACACCATATATTTT.

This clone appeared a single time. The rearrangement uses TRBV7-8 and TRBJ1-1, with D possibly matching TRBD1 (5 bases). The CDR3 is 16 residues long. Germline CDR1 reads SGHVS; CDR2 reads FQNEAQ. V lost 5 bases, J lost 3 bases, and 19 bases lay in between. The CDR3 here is CASSGHRVSSDTEAFF. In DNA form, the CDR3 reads TGTGCCAGCAGCGGACACCGGGTCTCGTCGGACACTGAAGCTTTCTTT.

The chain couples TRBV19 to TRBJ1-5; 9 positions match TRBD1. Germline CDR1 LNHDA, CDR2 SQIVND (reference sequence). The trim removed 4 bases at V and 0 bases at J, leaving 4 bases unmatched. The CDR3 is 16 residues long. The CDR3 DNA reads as TGTGCCAGTAGTACAGGGACAGGGTATAGCAATCAGCCCCAGCATTTT. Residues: CASSTGTGYSNQPQHF. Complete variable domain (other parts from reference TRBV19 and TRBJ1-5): DGGITQSPKYLFRKEGQNVTLSCEQNLNHDAMYWYRQDPGQGLRLIYYSQIVNDFQKGDIAEGYSVSREKKESFPLTVTSAQKNPTAFYLCASSTGTGYSNQPQHFGDGTRLSIL.

In nucleotides, the CDR3 is TGTGCCAGCAGTGAAGTCTATCCCGGACAATCCCCCTATGGCTACACCTTC. Protein product: CASSEVYPGQSPYGYTF. This chain links TRBV6-1 with TRBJ1-2, with D possibly being TRBD1 (5 bases). Germline CDR1 MNHNS, CDR2 SASEGT. The germline V and J ends were trimmed by 1 base and 4 bases, with 19 bases remaining between them. The CDR3 spans 17 residues.

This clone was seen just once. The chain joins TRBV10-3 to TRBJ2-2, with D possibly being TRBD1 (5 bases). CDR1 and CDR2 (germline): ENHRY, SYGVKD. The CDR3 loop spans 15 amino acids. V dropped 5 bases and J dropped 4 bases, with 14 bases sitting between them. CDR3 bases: TGTGCCATCAGTACCAGGGTGGGCTCCACCGGGGAGCTGTTTTTT. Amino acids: CAISTRVGSTGELFF.

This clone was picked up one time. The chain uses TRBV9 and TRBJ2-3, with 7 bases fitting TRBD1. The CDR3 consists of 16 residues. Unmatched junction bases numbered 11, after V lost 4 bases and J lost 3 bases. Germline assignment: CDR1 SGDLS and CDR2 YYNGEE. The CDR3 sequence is CASSKTGQMGTDTQYF. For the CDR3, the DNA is TGTGCCAGCAGCAAAACGGGACAGATGGGGACAGATACGCAGTATTTT.

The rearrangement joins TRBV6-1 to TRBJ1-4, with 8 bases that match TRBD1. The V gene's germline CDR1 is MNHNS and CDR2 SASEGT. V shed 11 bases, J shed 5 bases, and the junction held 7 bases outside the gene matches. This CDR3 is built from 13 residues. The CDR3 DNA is TGTGCCGGCCGGACAGGGTCGAATGAAAAACTGTTTTTT. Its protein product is CAGRTGSNEKLFF.

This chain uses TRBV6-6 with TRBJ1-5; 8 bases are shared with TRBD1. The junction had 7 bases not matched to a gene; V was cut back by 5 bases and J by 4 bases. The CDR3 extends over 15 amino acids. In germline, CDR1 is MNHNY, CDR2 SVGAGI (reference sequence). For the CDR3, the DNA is TGTGCCAGCAGTGGTGGGACAGGAGCAAATCAGCCCCAGCATTTT. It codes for CASSGGTGANQPQHF.

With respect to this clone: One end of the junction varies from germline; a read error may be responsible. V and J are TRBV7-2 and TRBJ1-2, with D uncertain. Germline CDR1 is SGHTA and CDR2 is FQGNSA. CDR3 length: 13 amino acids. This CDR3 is CASNLGGPGVLTF. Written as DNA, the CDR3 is TGTGCCAGCAACTTAGGAGGCCCAGGAGTGCTGACCTTC.

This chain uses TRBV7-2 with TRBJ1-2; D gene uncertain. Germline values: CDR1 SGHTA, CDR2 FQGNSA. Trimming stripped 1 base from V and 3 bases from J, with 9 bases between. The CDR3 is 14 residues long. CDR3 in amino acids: CASSLVMTDYGYTF. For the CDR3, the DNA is TGTGCCAGCAGCTTAGTTATGACTGACTATGGCTACACCTTC.

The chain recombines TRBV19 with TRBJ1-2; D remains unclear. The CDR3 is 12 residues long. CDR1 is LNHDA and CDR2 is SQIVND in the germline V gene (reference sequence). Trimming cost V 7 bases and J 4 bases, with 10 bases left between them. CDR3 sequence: CASMDGIYGYTF. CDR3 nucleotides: TGTGCCAGTATGGACGGTATCTATGGCTACACCTTC.

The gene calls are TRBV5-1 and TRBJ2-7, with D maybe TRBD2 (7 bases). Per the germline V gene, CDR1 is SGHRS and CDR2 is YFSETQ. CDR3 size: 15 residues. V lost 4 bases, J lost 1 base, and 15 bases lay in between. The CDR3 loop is CASSPEGGGSYEQYF. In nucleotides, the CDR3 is TGCGCCAGCAGCCCGGAGGGGGGGGGATCCTACGAGCAGTACTTC.

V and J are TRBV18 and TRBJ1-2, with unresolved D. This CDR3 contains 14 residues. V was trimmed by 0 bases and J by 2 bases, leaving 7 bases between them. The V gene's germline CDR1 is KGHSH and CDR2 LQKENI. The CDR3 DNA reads TGTGCCAGCTCACCACCCTCCAGGAACTATGGCTACACCTTC. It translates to CASSPPSRNYGYTF.

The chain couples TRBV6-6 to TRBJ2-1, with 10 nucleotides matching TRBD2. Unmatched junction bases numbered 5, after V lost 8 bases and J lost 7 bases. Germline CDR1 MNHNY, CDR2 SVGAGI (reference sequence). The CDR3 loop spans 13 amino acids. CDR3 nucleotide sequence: TGTGCCAGCCTCACTAGCGGGGAAAATGAGCAGTTCTTC. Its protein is CASLTSGENEQFF.

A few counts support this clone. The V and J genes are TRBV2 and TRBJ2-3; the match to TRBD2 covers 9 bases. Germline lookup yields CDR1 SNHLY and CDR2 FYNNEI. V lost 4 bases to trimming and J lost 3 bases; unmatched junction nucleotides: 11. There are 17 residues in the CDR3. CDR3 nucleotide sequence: TGTGCCAGCAGTGTTCGTCTGGCGGGGGGGCTGACAGATACGCAGTATTTT. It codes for CASSVRLAGGLTDTQYF. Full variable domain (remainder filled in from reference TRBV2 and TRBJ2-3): EPEVTQTPSHQVTQMGQEVILRCVPISNHLYFYWYRQILGQKVEFLVSFYNNEISEKSEIFDDQFSVERPDGSNFTLKIRSTKLEDSAMYFCASSVRLAGGLTDTQYFGPGTRLTVL.

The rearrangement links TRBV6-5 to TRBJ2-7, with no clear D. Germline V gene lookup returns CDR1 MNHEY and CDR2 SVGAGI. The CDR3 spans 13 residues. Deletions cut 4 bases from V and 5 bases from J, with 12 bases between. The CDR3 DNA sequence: TGTGCCAGCAGTTCTGGGGTACGTCACGAGCAGTACTTC. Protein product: CASSSGVRHEQYF.

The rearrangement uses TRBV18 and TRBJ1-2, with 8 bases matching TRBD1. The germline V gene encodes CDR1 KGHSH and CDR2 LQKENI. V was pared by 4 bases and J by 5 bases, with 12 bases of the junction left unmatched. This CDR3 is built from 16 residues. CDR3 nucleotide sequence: TGTGCCAGCTCACGAGGGACAGGTTCCCTGCTTTATGGCTACACCTTC. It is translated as CASSRGTGSLLYGYTF.

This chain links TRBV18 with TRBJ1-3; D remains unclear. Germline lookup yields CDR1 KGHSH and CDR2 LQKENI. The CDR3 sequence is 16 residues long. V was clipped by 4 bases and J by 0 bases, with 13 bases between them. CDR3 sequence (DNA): TGTGCCAGCTCACTTACTGACGGAGTCTCTGGAAACACCATATATTTT. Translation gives CASSLTDGVSGNTIYF.

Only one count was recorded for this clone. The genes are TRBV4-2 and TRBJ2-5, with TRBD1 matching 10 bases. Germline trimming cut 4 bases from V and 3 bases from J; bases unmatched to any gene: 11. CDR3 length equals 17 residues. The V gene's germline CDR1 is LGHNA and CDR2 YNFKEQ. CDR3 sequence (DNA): TGTGCCAGCAGCCTGGGGGCGGGACAGGGGAGAAAAGAGACCCAGTACTTC. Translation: CASSLGAGQGRKETQYF.

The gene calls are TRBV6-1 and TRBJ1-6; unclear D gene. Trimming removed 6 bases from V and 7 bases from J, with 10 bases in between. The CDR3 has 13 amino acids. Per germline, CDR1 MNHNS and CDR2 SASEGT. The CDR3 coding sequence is TGTGCCAGCAGCGCTGCGTGGAATTCACCCCTCCACTTT. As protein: CASSAAWNSPLHF.

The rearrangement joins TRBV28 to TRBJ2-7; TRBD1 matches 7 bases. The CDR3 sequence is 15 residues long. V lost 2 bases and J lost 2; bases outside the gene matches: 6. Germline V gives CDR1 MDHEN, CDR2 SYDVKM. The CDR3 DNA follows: TGTGCCAGCAGTTTAGGGCAGGGGGTAACCTACGAGCAGTACTTC. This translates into CASSLGQGVTYEQYF.

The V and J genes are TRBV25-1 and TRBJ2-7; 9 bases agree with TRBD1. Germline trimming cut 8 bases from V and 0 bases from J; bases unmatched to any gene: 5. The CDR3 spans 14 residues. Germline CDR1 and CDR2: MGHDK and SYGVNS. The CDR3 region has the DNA TGTGCCAGCCAGGGGACAGGGAGCTCCTACGAGCAGTACTTC. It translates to CASQGTGSSYEQYF.

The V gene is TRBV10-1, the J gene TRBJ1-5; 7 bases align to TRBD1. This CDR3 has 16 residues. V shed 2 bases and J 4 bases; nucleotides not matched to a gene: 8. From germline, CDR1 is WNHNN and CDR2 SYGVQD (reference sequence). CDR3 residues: CASSERGGTDNQPQHF. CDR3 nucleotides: TGCGCCAGCAGTGAGAGAGGGGGGACAGATAATCAGCCCCAGCATTTT.

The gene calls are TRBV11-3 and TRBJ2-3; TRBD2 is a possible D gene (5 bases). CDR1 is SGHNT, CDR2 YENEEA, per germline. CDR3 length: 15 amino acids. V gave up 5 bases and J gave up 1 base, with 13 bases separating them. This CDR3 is CASSPGGPRTDTQYF. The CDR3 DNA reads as TGTGCCAGCAGCCCCGGAGGACCCCGCACAGATACGCAGTATTTT.

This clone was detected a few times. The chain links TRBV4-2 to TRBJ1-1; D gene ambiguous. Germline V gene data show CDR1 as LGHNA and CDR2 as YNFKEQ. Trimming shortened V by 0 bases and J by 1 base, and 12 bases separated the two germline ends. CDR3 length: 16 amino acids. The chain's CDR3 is CASSQDGRRSNTEAFF. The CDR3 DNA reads TGTGCCAGCAGCCAAGACGGTCGACGGTCGAACACTGAAGCTTTCTTT.

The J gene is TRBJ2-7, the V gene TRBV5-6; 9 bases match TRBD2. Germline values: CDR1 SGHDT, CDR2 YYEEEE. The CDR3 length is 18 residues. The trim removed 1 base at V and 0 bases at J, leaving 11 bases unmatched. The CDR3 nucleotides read TGTGCCAGCAGCTTGAGGGCTAGCGGGGTTATTAGCTCCTACGAGCAGTACTTC. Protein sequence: CASSLRASGVISSYEQYF. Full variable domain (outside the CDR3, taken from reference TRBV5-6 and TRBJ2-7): DAGVTQSPTHLIKTRGQQVTLRCSPKSGHDTVSWYQQALGQGPQFIFQYYEEEERQRGNFPDRFSGHQFPNYSSELNVNALLLGDSALYLCASSLRASGVISSYEQYFGPGTRLTVT.

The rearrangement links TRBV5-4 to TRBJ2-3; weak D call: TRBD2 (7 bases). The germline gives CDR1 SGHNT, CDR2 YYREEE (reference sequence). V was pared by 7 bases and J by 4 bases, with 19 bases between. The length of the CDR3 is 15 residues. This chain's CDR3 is CASSRGGGEPDTQYF. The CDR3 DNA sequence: TGTGCCAGCTCGAGGGGGGGCGGGGAACCAGATACGCAGTATTTT.